A selection of T cell receptor beta chains follows, all from one sample in a study of immune cell composition in non-small cell lung cancer. Repertoires were generated with immunoSEQ multiplex PCR, while TCRdb's copy carries only in-frame clones and drops some. The data hold about 1,500 clones, with around 80% observed a single time. Sequenced input: lung tumor tissue. The receptors originated from a human donor with non-small cell lung cancer. The CDR3 runs from the conserved cysteine through the conserved F or W. Each record gives: clone size, D gene, V gene, J gene, CDR3 DNA, CDR3 protein. The D gene is left open where the match is weak. Clone size appears in some rows only: once, few, many, or a class for an expanded clone.

clone_size: .; d_call: .; v_call: TRBV10-2; j_call: TRBJ2-1; cdr3_nt: TGCGCCAGTGGACGGCCGGGACAAGCTCGGAATGAGCAGTTCTTC; cdr3_aa: CASGRPGQARNEQFF
clone_size: .; d_call: .; v_call: TRBV6-5; j_call: TRBJ1-2; cdr3_nt: TGTGCCAGCAGTTATCAGGACAGAGGTGGCTACACCTTC; cdr3_aa: CASSYQDRGGYTF
clone_size: .; d_call: .; v_call: TRBV5-1; j_call: TRBJ1-1; cdr3_nt: TGCGCCAGCAGCTTGGAACTTACAGGTGAAGCTTTCTTT; cdr3_aa: CASSLELTGEAFF
clone_size: large; d_call: .; v_call: TRBV2; j_call: TRBJ2-4; cdr3_nt: TGTGCCAGCAGTCCCCGACGGGGACAAGGAAACATTCAGTACTTC; cdr3_aa: CASSPRRGQGNIQYF
clone_size: .; d_call: .; v_call: TRBV27; j_call: TRBJ1-2; cdr3_nt: TGTGCCAGCAGTTGGGGCGGGGGAGGGGCTTATGGCTACACCTTC; cdr3_aa: CASSWGGGGAYGYTF
clone_size: .; d_call: .; v_call: TRBV5-1; j_call: TRBJ2-2; cdr3_nt: TGCGCCAGCAGCTTGACGTGGGCTGGGACCGGGGAGCTGTTTTTT; cdr3_aa: CASSLTWAGTGELFF
clone_size: hyperexpanded; d_call: TRBD1; v_call: TRBV10-3; j_call: TRBJ2-7; cdr3_nt: TGTGCCATCAGTGACGTAGGGACAGGGGAGGATTACGAGCAGTACTTC; cdr3_aa: CAISDVGTGEDYEQYF
clone_size: .; d_call: .; v_call: TRBV7-9; j_call: TRBJ1-6; cdr3_nt: TGTGCCAGCAGCTCGAACAGGGAGAGTAATTCACCCCTCCACTTT; cdr3_aa: CASSSNRESNSPLHF
clone_size: .; d_call: TRBD1; v_call: TRBV15; j_call: TRBJ1-4; cdr3_nt: TGTGCCACCAGCAGGTCGACAGGGGTGGGGGAAAAACTGTTTTTT; cdr3_aa: CATSRSTGVGEKLFF
clone_size: .; d_call: .; v_call: TRBV5-6; j_call: TRBJ1-1; cdr3_nt: TGTGCCAGCATCCCCCGGGCAGGGATTCCTGAAGCTTTCTTT; cdr3_aa: CASIPRAGIPEAFF
clone_size: .; d_call: .; v_call: TRBV7-3; j_call: TRBJ1-6; cdr3_nt: TGTGCCAGCAGCTTGATGGGCCCTTATAATTCACCCCTCCACTTT; cdr3_aa: CASSLMGPYNSPLHF
clone_size: .; d_call: TRBD1; v_call: TRBV12-5; j_call: TRBJ2-5; cdr3_nt: TGTGCTAGTGGTCCGGGACAGGGGAGGGAGACCCAGTACTTC; cdr3_aa: CASGPGQGRETQYF
clone_size: .; d_call: .; v_call: TRBV4-3; j_call: TRBJ1-1; cdr3_nt: TGCGCCAGCGACGGAGGCACTGAAGCTTTCTTT; cdr3_aa: CASDGGTEAFF
clone_size: .; d_call: .; v_call: TRBV9; j_call: TRBJ1-6; cdr3_nt: TGTGCCAGCGGCGGGGGCGTTAGGAATTCACCCCTCCACTTT; cdr3_aa: CASGGGVRNSPLHF
clone_size: few; d_call: TRBD1; v_call: TRBV19; j_call: TRBJ1-6; cdr3_nt: TGTGCCAGTAGGCCAGGACAGGGTTCACCCCTCCACTTT; cdr3_aa: CASRPGQGSPLHF
clone_size: .; d_call: .; v_call: TRBV7-2; j_call: TRBJ2-1; cdr3_nt: TGTGCCAGCAGCTCCAGGGTGGGCCCCGGGTATGAGCAGTTCTTC; cdr3_aa: CASSSRVGPGYEQFF
clone_size: .; d_call: .; v_call: TRBV19; j_call: TRBJ2-4; cdr3_nt: TGTGCCAGTAGTAGCCAGGGGCCAGCCAAAAACATTCAGTACTTC; cdr3_aa: CASSSQGPAKNIQYF
clone_size: once; d_call: TRBD2; v_call: TRBV4-1; j_call: TRBJ2-7; cdr3_nt: TGCGCCAGCAGCCAGGCTCCCGGGACTACGGTCCACGAGCAGTACTTC; cdr3_aa: CASSQAPGTTVHEQYF
clone_size: .; d_call: .; v_call: TRBV30; j_call: TRBJ1-6; cdr3_nt: TGTGCCTGGAGTGGGGGGCTTGGGCAGGGTGATAATTCACCCCTCCACTTT; cdr3_aa: CAWSGGLGQGDNSPLHF
clone_size: .; d_call: .; v_call: TRBV30; j_call: TRBJ1-1; cdr3_nt: TGTGCCTGGAGCGACTCCTTTCGGTTTGGGAACACTGAAGCTTTCTTT; cdr3_aa: CAWSDSFRFGNTEAFF
clone_size: .; d_call: TRBD2; v_call: TRBV7-7; j_call: TRBJ2-3; cdr3_nt: TGTGCCAGCAGCCGGGGGGTTACCACAGATACGCAGTATTTT; cdr3_aa: CASSRGVTTDTQYF